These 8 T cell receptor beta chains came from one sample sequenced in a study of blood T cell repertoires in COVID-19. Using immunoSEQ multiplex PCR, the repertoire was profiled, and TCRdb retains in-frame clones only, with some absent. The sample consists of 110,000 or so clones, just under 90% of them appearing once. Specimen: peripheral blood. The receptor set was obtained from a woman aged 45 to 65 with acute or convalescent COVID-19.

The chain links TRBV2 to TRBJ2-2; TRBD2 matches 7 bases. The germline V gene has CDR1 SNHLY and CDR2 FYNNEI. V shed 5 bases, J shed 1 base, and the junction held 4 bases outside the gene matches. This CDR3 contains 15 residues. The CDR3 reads CASSSAGWNTGELFF. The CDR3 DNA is TGTGCCAGCAGTTCAGCGGGGTGGAACACCGGGGAGCTGTTTTTT.

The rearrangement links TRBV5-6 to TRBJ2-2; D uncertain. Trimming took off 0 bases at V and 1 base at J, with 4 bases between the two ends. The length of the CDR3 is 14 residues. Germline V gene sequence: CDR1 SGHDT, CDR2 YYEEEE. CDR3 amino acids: CASSLGQNTGELFF. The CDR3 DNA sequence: TGTGCCAGCAGCTTGGGGCAGAACACCGGGGAGCTGTTTTTT.

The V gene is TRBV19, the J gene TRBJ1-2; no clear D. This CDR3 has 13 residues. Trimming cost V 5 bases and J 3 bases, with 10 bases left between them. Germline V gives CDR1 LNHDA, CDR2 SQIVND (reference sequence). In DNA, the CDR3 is TGTGCCAGTAGTGTACTCGGAGACTATGGCTACACCTTC. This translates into CASSVLGDYGYTF.

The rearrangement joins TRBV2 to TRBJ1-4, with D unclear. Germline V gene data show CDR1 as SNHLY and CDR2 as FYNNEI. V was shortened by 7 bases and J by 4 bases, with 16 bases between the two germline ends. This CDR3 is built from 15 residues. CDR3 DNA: TGTGCCAGCATGAAGGGAGGCGGAAGTAATGAAAAACTGTTTTTT. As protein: CASMKGGGSNEKLFF.

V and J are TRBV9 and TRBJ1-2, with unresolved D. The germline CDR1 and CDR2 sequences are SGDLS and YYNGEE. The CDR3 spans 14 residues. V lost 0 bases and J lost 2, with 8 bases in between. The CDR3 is CASSVEAGNYGYTF. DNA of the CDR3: TGTGCCAGCAGCGTAGAGGCGGGGAACTATGGCTACACCTTC.

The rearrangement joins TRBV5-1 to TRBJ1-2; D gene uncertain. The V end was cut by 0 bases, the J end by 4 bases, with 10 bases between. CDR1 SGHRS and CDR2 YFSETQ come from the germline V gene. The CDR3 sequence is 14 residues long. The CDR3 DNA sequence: TGCGCCAGCAGCTTGGAGGCCGGGTCCTATGGCTACACCTTC. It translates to CASSLEAGSYGYTF.

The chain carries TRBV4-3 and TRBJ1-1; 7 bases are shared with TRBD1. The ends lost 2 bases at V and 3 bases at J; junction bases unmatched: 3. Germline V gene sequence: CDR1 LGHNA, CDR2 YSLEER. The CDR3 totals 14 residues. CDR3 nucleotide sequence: TGCGCCAGCAGCCAACAAACAGGGGACACTGAAGCTTTCTTT. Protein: CASSQQTGDTEAFF.

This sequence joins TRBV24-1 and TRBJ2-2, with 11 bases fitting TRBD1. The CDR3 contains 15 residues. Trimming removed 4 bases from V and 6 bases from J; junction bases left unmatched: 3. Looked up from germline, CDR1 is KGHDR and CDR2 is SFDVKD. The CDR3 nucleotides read TGTGCCACCAGTGACCCGGGACAGGGGGCCGGGGAGCTGTTTTTT. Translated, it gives CATSDPGQGAGELFF.